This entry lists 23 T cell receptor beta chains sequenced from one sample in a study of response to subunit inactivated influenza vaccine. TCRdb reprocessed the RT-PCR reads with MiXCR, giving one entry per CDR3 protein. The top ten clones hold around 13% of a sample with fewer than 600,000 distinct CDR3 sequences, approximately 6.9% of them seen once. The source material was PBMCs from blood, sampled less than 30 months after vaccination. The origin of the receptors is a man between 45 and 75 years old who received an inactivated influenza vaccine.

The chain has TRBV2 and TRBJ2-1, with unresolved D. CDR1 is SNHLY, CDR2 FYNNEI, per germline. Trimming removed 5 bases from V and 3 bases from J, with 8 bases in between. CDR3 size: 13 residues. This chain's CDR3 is CASSSYSYNEQFF. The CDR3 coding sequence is TGTGCCAGCAGTAGTTACAGCTACAATGAGCAGTTCTTC. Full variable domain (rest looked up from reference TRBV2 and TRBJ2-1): EPEVTQTPSHQVTQMGQEVILRCVPISNHLYFYWYRQILGQKVEFLVSFYNNEISEKSEIFDDQFSVERPDGSNFTLKIRSTKLEDSAMYFCASSSYSYNEQFFGPGTRLTVL.

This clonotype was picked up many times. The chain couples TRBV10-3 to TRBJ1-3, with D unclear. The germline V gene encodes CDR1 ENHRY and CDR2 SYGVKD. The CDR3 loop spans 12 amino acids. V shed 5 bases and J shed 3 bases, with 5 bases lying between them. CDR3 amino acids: CAISPDGNTIYF. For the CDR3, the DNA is TGTGCCATCAGTCCCGATGGAAACACCATATATTTT.

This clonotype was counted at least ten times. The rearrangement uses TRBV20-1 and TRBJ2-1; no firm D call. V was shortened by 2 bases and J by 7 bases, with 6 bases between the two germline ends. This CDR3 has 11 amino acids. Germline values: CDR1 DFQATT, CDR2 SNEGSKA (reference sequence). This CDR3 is CSARLGNEQFF. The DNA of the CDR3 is TGCAGTGCTAGATTGGGTAATGAGCAGTTCTTC.

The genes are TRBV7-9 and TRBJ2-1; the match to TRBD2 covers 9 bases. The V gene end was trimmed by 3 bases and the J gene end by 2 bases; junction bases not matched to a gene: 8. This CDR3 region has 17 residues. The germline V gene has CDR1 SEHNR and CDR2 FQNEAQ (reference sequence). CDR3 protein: CASSFSISGGTYNEQFF. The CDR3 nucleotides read TGTGCCAGCAGCTTTTCCATTAGCGGGGGCACCTACAATGAGCAGTTCTTC.

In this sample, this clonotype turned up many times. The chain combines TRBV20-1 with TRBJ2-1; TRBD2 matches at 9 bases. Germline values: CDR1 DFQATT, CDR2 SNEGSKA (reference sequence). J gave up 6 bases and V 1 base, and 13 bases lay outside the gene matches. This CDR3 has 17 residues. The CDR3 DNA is TGCAGTGCTAGAGCCGAGCCCCCGGGACTAGCCCTCAATGAGCAGTTCTTC. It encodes CSARAEPPGLALNEQFF.

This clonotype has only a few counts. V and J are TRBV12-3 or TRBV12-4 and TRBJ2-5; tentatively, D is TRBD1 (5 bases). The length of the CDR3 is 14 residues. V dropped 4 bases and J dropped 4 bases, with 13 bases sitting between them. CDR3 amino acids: CASSSWTSPETQYF. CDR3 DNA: TGTGCCAGCAGTTCGTGGACAAGCCCAGAGACCCAGTACTTC.

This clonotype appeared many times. The CDR3 DNA reads TGTGCCAGCAGCCGGGACAGCAGCAATCAGCCCCAGCATTTT. This translates into CASSRDSSNQPQHF. The chain combines TRBV12-3 or TRBV12-4 with TRBJ1-5; TRBD1 agrees at 7 bases. This CDR3 comprises 14 residues. Trimming removed 6 bases from V and 1 base from J; junction bases left unmatched: 3.

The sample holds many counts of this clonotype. The CDR3 nucleotides read TGTGCCAGCAGCCAGCATGGGCCCGGATTATACACCGGGGAGCTGTTTTTT. Translated: CASSQHGPGLYTGELFF. The chain uses TRBV3-1 and TRBJ2-2; the D is unclear. The length of the CDR3 is 17 residues. Trimming took off 3 bases at V and 3 bases at J, with 17 bases between the two ends. CDR1 is LGHDT, CDR2 YNNKEL, per germline (reference sequence).

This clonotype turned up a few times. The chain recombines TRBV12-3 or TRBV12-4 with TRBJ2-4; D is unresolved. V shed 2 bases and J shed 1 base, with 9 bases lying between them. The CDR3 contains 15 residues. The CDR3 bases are TGTGCCAGCAGTTTAAGTCTTGGGGCCAAAAACATTCAGTACTTC. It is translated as CASSLSLGAKNIQYF.

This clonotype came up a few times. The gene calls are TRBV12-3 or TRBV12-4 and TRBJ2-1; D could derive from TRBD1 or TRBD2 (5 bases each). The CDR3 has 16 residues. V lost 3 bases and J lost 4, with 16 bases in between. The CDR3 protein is CASSLNGALRYNEQFF. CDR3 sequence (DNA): TGTGCCAGCAGTTTGAACGGGGCGCTGCGGTACAATGAGCAGTTCTTC.

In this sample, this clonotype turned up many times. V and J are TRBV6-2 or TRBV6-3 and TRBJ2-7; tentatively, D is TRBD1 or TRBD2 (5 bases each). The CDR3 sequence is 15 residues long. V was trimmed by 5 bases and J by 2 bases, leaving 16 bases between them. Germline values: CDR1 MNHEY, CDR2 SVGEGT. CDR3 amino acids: CASSAPPGRPYEQYF. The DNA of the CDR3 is TGTGCCAGCAGTGCGCCCCCGGGACGACCCTACGAGCAGTACTTC.

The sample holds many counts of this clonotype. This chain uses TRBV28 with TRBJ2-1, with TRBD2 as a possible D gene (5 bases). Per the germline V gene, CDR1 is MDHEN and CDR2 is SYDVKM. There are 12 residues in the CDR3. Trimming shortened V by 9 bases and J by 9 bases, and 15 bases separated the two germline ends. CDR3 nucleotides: TGTGCCAGTAGCCGGGGTCTTTTTGAGCAGTTCTTC. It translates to CASSRGLFEQFF. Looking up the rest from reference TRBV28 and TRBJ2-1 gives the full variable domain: DVKVTQSSRYLVKRTGEKVFLECVQDMDHENMFWYRQDPGLGLRLIYFSYDVKMKEKGDIPEGYSVSREKKERFSLILESASTNQTSMYLCASSRGLFEQFFGPGTRLTVL.

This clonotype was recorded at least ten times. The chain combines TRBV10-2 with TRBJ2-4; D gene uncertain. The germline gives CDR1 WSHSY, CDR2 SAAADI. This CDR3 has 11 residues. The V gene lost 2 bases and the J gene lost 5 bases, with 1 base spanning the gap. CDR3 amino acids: CASSEQNIQYF. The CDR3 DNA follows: TGCGCCAGCAGTGAGCAAAACATTCAGTACTTC.

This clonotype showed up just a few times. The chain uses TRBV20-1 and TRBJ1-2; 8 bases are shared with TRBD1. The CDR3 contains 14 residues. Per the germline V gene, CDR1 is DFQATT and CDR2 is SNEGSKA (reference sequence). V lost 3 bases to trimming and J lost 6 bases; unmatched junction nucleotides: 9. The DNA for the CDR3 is TGCAGTGCTAGTGAAGCGACAGGGGCTCATGGCTACACCTTC. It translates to CSASEATGAHGYTF.

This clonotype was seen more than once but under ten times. The CDR3 protein is CASSQNRDRLVSEQFF. CDR3 nucleotides: TGTGCCAGCAGCCAGAATAGGGACAGACTAGTTTCTGAGCAGTTCTTC. This sequence joins TRBV4-2 and TRBJ2-1; the D gene is possibly TRBD1 (7 bases). Germline lookup yields CDR1 LGHNA and CDR2 YNFKEQ. The CDR3 loop spans 16 amino acids. V dropped 3 bases and J dropped 9 bases, with 21 bases sitting between them.

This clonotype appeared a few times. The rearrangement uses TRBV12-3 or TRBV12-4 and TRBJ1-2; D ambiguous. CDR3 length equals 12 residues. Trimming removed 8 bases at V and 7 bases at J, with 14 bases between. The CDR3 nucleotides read TGTGCCAGCCGCCAGGTGGGCACTGGCTACACCTTC. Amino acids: CASRQVGTGYTF.

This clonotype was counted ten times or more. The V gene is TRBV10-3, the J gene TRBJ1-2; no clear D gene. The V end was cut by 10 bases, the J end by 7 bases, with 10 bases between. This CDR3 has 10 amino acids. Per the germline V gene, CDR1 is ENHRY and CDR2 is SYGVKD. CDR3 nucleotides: TGTGCCACAGGAGGTGGTGGCTACACCTTC. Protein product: CATGGGGYTF.

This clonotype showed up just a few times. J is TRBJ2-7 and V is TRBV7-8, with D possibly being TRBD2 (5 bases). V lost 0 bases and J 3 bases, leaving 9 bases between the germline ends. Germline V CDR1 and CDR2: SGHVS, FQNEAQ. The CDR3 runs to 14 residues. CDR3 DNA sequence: TGTGCCAGCAGCTTAGCTATTGGACTCTACGAGCAGTACTTC. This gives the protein CASSLAIGLYEQYF. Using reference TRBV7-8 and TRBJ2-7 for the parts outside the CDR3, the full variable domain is GAGVSQSPRYKVAKRGQDVALRCDPISGHVSLFWYQQALGQGPEFLTYFQNEAQLDKSGLPSDRFFAERPEGSVSTLKIQRTQQEDSAVYLCASSLAIGLYEQYFGPGTRLTVT.

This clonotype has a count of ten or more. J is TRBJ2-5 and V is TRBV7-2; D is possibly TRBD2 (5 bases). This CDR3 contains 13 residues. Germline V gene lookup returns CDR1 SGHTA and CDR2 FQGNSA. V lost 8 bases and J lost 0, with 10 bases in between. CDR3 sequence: CASGTRNQETQYF. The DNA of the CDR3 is TGTGCCAGCGGAACTAGGAACCAAGAGACCCAGTACTTC.

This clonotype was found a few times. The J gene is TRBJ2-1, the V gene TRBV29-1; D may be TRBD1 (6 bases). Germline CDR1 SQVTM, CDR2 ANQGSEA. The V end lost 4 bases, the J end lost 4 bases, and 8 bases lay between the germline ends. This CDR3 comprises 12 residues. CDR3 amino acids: CSVGTAYNEQFF. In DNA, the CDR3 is TGCAGCGTTGGGACAGCGTACAATGAGCAGTTCTTC.

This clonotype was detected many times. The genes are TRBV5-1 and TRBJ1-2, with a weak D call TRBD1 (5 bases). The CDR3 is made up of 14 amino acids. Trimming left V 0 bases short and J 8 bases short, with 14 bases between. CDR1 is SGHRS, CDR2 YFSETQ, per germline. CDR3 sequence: CASSLGDSLGGYTF. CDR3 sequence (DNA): TGCGCCAGCAGCTTGGGTGACAGCCTCGGGGGCTACACCTTC.

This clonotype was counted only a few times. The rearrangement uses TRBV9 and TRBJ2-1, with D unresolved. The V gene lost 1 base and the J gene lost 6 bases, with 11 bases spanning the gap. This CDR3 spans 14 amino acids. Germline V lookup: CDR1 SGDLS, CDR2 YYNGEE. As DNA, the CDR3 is TGTGCCAGCAGCGTACTAGGAACAGCCAATGAGCAGTTCTTC. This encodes CASSVLGTANEQFF.

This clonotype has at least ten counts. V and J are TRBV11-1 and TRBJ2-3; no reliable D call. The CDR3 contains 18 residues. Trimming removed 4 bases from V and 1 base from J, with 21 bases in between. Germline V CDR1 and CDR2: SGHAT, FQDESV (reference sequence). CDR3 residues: CASSSVLIWSRGTDTQYF. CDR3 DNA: TGTGCCAGCAGCTCCGTACTCATTTGGAGTCGGGGCACAGATACGCAGTATTTT. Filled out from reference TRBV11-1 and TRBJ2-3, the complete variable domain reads EAEVAQSPRYKITEKSQAVAFWCDPISGHATLYWYRQILGQGPELLVQFQDESVVDDSQLPKDRFSAERLKGVDSTLKIQPAELGDSAMYLCASSSVLIWSRGTDTQYFGPGTRLTVL.